The sample holds many counts of the clone carrying this T cell receptor beta chain. Its matching antigen is unknown. The data stem from a study of T cells in Graves' hyperthyroidism and ophthalmopathy. TCR beta CDR3 region amplification was performed from RNA transcripts. The study used the HTBI primer set for a first-round RT-PCR of the TCR CDR3. TCRdb itself ran the multiplex PCR reads through MiXCR, one entry per CDR3 protein. The table lists some 550,000 distinct CDR3 sequences, less than 25% of them singletons. The CDR3 loop spans 15 amino acids. Losses at the gene ends were 5 bases for V and 2 bases for J; bases not matched to a gene: 6. CDR1 MNHEY and CDR2 SVGAGI come from the germline V gene. The hyperthyroidism patients had all been newly diagnosed, and their disease duration was under 2 months. Their ages ranged from 18 to 65 years. Study-level findings and limits: The model made its ophthalmopathy prediction, and onset followed a median approximately 6 months later.

The sample comprised blood. The chain joins TRBV6-5 to TRBJ1-5; 7 bases are shared with TRBD1. This clonotype originated in a young man with Graves' hyperthyroidism. The CDR3 DNA follows: TGTGCCAGCAGTCAGGTCACAGGGGGCAATCAGCCCCAGCATTTT. Encoded protein: CASSQVTGGNQPQHF.